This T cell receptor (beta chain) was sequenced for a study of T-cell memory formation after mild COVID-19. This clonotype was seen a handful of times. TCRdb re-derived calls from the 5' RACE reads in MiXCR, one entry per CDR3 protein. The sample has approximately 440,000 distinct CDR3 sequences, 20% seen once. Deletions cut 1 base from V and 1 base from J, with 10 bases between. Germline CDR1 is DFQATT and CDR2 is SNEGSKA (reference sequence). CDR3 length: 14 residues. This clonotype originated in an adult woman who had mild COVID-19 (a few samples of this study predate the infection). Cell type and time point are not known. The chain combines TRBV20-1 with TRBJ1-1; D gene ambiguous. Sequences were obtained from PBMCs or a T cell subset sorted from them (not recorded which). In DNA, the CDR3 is TGCAGTGCTAGAGTGGGGTCTCAGAACACTGAAGCTTTCTTT. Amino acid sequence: CSARVGSQNTEAFF.